This record covers a single T cell receptor beta chain. The CDR3 runs to 16 residues. V was cut by 0 bases and J by 2 bases, with 16 bases left in between. Per the germline V gene, CDR1 is GTSNPN and CDR2 is SVGIG (reference sequence). The table came from immunoSEQ multiplex PCR; TCRdb's copy has only in-frame clones and leaves some out. The table lists about 98,000 clones, about 90% of them singletons. This sample was taken from a study of a mutant IDH1 vaccine in newly diagnosed glioma. Time point meaning: baseline, week 1 (first vaccination visit). The sample's treatment: pre-vaccination baseline after standard-of-care therapy.

The chain has TRBV30 and TRBJ2-5, with D possibly TRBD2 on 6 matching bases. This clonotype was sampled from a woman in her forties or fifties with glioma. Source: PBMCs, taken from a glioma patient treated with radiotherapy, temozolomide or both. This CDR3 is CAWSVKGLLSQETQYF. DNA for the CDR3: TGTGCCTGGAGTGTAAAGGGACTTTTGTCGCAAGAGACCCAGTACTTC.